One TCR beta chain is described in this entry. Its target is unknown. This CDR3 has 15 amino acids. Germline V gene sequence: CDR1 SGHRS, CDR2 YFSETQ. The trim removed 3 bases at V and 5 bases at J, leaving 9 bases unmatched. This sample was taken from a study of OX40 agonist ivuxolimab in advanced cancers. Study at large: Three individuals attained partial responses, comprising one hepatocellular carcinoma case and two cutaneous melanoma cases. General study points: Clonal expansion from baseline to week 6 occurred in both CD4+ and CD8+ T cells.

Repertoires were generated with immunoSEQ multiplex PCR, while TCRdb's copy carries only in-frame clones and drops some. The table includes more than 70,000 clones, 70% to 90% detected once. Here the sequenced sample was CD4+ or CD8+ T cells sorted from blood, taken in a trial of the OX40 agonist ivuxolimab. The V and J genes are TRBV5-1 and TRBJ2-5; 8 bases are a match to TRBD2. This receptor was identified in an adult with an advanced solid tumor such as melanoma, head and neck, liver or kidney cancer. CDR3 sequence: CASSSGAGGRETQYF. CDR3 bases: TGCGCCAGCAGCTCGGGTGCGGGGGGCAGGGAGACCCAGTACTTC.